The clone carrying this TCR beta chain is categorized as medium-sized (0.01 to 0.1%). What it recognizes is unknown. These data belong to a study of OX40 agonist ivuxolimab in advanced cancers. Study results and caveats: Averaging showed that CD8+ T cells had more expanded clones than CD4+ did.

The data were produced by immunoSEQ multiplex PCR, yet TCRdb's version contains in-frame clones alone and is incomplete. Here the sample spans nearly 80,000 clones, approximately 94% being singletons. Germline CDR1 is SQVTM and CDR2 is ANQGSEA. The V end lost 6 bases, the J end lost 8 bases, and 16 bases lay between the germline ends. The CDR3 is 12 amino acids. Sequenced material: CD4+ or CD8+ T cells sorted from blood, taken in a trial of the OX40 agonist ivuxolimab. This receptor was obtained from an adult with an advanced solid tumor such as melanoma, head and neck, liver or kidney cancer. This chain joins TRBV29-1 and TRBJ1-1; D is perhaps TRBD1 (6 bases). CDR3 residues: CSVSGAEIEAFF. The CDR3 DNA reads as TGCAGCGTGTCGGGGGCCGAAATAGAAGCTTTCTTT.